A selection of T cell receptor beta chains follows, all from one sample in a study of cytomegalovirus exposure and HLA in healthy donors. TCRdb keeps only in-frame clones here, not all; method: immunoSEQ multiplex PCR. The sample has about 78,000 clones; approximately 72% are singletons. Material for sequencing was PBMCs. Receptors were obtained from a middle-aged woman in good health and CMV-seropositive. CDR3s include the opening cysteine and the closing phenylalanine or tryptophan. The D gene is left open where the match is weak. The listing skips clone size in some rows; elsewhere it reads once, few, many or a size class.

CDR3: CASSWDRGYGYTF
DNA: TGTGCCAGCAGTTGGGACAGGGGATACGGCTACACCTTC
size: -
V: TRBV27
D: TRBD1
J: TRBJ1-2

CDR3: CASSLEGSTTDTQYF
DNA: TGCGCCAGCAGCTTAGAGGGATCGACCACAGATACGCAGTATTTT
size: -
V: TRBV5-1
D: -
J: TRBJ2-3

CDR3: CASSPRSWDSSYEQYF
DNA: TGCGCCAGCAGCCCCCGCAGTTGGGACTCGTCCTACGAGCAGTACTTC
size: once
V: TRBV5-1
D: -
J: TRBJ2-7

CDR3: CASSVAGLSTDTQYF
DNA: TGTGCCAGCAGCGTAGCGGGACTTAGCACAGATACGCAGTATTTT
size: -
V: TRBV9
D: -
J: TRBJ2-3

CDR3: CASSERSGSNYGYTF
DNA: TGTGCCAGCAGTGAACGTTCAGGAAGTAACTATGGCTACACCTTC
size: -
V: TRBV6-1
D: -
J: TRBJ1-2

CDR3: CASSQYGGENTGELFF
DNA: TGTGCCAGCAGCCAATACGGAGGGGAGAACACCGGGGAGCTGTTTTTT
size: -
V: TRBV4-2
D: -
J: TRBJ2-2

CDR3: CATSNHRESPLHF
DNA: TGTGCCACCAGCAACCACAGGGAATCACCCCTCCACTTT
size: few
V: TRBV15
D: -
J: TRBJ1-6

CDR3: CASRGAHETQYF
DNA: TGTGCCAGCAGGGGGGCCCACGAGACCCAGTACTTC
size: few
V: TRBV6-6
D: -
J: TRBJ2-5

CDR3: CASSLKSRLAGVQETQYF
DNA: TGTGCCAGCAGCTTAAAATCCCGACTAGCGGGGGTCCAAGAGACCCAGTACTTC
size: few
V: TRBV7-9
D: TRBD2
J: TRBJ2-5

CDR3: CASSSGGAERPQHF
DNA: TGTGCCAGCAGTTCAGGGGGTGCGGAGCGGCCCCAGCATTTT
size: -
V: TRBV6-6
D: TRBD1
J: TRBJ1-5

CDR3: CAIKSKGANTEAFF
DNA: TGTGCCATCAAAAGCAAGGGGGCGAACACTGAAGCTTTCTTT
size: -
V: TRBV10-3
D: TRBD1
J: TRBJ1-1

CDR3: CASSLDGRREAFF
DNA: TGTGCCAGCAGCTTAGACGGCAGGCGTGAAGCTTTCTTT
size: few
V: TRBV11-2
D: -
J: TRBJ1-1

CDR3: CASSAGTSWTYEQYF
DNA: TGTGCCAGCAGCGCCGGGACTAGTTGGACCTACGAGCAGTACTTC
size: -
V: TRBV9
D: TRBD2
J: TRBJ2-7

CDR3: CASSLGSEQFF
DNA: TGTGCCAGCAGCTTAGGAAGCGAGCAGTTCTTC
size: -
V: TRBV7-9
D: -
J: TRBJ2-1

CDR3: CASSLAGANEKLFF
DNA: TGTGCCAGCAGCTTGGCAGGGGCTAATGAAAAACTGTTTTTT
size: -
V: TRBV5-4
D: -
J: TRBJ1-4

CDR3: CASSPELAGTGVDTQYF
DNA: TGCGCCAGCAGCCCAGAATTAGCGGGAACCGGGGTTGATACGCAGTATTTT
size: -
V: TRBV5-1
D: TRBD2
J: TRBJ2-3

CDR3: CASSGTGYASGSNQPQHF
DNA: TGTGCCAGCAGTGGGACAGGGTATGCGAGTGGTAGCAATCAGCCCCAGCATTTT
size: -
V: TRBV6-1
D: TRBD1
J: TRBJ1-5

CDR3: CSVQQGEKLFF
DNA: TGCAGCGTTCAACAGGGAGAAAAACTGTTTTTT
size: few
V: TRBV29-1
D: -
J: TRBJ1-4

CDR3: CASSLSPGRSYEQYF
DNA: TGTGCCAGCAGCTTATCCCCCGGGAGATCCTACGAGCAGTACTTC
size: -
V: TRBV7-2
D: -
J: TRBJ2-7

CDR3: CASRGIDRDYEQYF
DNA: TGCGCCAGCAGGGGTATCGACAGGGACTACGAGCAGTACTTC
size: few
V: TRBV10-2
D: TRBD1
J: TRBJ2-7

CDR3: CASSLPRQGVGYGYTF
DNA: TGTGCCAGCAGCTTACCTAGACAGGGTGTGGGCTATGGCTACACCTTC
size: -
V: TRBV5-4
D: TRBD1
J: TRBJ1-2

CDR3: CASSTGQGGNQPQHF
DNA: TGTGCCAGCAGCACCGGACAGGGAGGCAATCAGCCCCAGCATTTT
size: -
V: TRBV7-2
D: TRBD1
J: TRBJ1-5

CDR3: CASSLGRDRAWETQYF
DNA: TGCGCCAGCAGCTTGGGGCGGGACAGGGCTTGGGAGACCCAGTACTTC
size: -
V: TRBV5-1
D: TRBD1
J: TRBJ2-5

CDR3: CASSSLQGGSPGANVLTF
DNA: TGTGCCAGCAGCTCCCTACAGGGGGGCTCCCCCGGGGCCAACGTCCTGACTTTC
size: -
V: TRBV5-6
D: TRBD1
J: TRBJ2-6

CDR3: CASSSGQTYNEQFF
DNA: TGTGCCAGCAGTAGCGGACAGACATACAATGAGCAGTTCTTC
size: -
V: TRBV28
D: -
J: TRBJ2-1

CDR3: CATLPRGNTEAFF
DNA: TGTGCCACCCTGCCTCGGGGGAACACTGAAGCTTTCTTT
size: -
V: TRBV6-5
D: -
J: TRBJ1-1

CDR3: CSATSSYEQYF
DNA: TGCAGTGCTACTAGCTCCTACGAGCAGTACTTC
size: once
V: TRBV20-1
D: -
J: TRBJ2-7

CDR3: CASSLGQGSEAFF
DNA: TGTGCCAGCAGCTTAGGACAGGGGTCTGAAGCTTTCTTT
size: once
V: TRBV11-2
D: TRBD1
J: TRBJ1-1